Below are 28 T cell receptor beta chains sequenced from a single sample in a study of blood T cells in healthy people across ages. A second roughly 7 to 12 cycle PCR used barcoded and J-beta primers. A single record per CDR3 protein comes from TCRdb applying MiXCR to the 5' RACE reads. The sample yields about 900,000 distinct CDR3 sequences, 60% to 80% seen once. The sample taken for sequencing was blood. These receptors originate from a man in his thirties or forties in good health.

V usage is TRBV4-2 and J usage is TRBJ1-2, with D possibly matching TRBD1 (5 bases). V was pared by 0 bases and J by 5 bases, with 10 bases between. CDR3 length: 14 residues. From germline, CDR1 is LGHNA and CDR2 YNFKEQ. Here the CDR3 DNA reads TGTGCCAGCAGCCAAGATGGGGCCAAATATGGCTACACCTTC. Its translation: CASSQDGAKYGYTF.

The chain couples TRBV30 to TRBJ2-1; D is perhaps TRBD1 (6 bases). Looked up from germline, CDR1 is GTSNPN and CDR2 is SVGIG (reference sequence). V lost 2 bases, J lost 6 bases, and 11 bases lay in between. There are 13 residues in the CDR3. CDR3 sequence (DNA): TGTGCCTGGAGTTTCGGGACATCCAATGAGCAGTTCTTC. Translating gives CAWSFGTSNEQFF. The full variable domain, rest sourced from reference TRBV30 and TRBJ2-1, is SQTIHQWPATLVQPVGSPLSLECTVEGTSNPNLYWYRQAAGRGLQLLFYSVGIGQISSEVPQNLSASRPQDRQFILSSKKLLLSDSGFYLCAWSFGTSNEQFFGPGTRLTVL.

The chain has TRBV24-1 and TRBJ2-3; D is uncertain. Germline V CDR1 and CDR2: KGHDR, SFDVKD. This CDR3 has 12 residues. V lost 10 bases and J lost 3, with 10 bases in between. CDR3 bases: TGTGCCACGGCGGTTCGAACAGATACGCAGTATTTT. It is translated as CATAVRTDTQYF.

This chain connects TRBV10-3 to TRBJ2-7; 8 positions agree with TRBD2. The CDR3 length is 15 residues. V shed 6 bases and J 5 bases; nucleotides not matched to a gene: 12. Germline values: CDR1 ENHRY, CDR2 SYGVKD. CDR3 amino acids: CAISPREGGTNEQYF. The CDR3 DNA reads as TGTGCCATCAGCCCCCGGGAGGGGGGTACTAACGAGCAGTACTTC.

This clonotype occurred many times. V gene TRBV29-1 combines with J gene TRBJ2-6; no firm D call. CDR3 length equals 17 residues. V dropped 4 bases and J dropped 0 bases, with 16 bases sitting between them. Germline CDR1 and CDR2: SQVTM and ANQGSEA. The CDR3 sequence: CSVGLGRVPSGANVLTF. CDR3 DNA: TGCAGCGTTGGGCTTGGAAGGGTCCCCTCTGGGGCCAACGTCCTGACTTTC. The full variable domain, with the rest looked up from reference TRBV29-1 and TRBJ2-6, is SAVISQKPSRDICQRGTSLTIQCQVDSQVTMMFWYRQQPGQSLTLIATANQGSEATYESGFVIDKFPISRPNLTFSTLTVSNMSPEDSSIYLCSVGLGRVPSGANVLTFGAGSRLTVL.

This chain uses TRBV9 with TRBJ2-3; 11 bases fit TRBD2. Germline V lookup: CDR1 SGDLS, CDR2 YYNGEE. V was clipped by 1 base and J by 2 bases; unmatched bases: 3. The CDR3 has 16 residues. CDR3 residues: CASSVLAGGFTDTQYF. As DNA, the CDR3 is TGTGCCAGCAGCGTACTAGCGGGGGGCTTCACAGATACGCAGTATTTT. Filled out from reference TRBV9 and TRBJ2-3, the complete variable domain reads DSGVTQTPKHLITATGQRVTLRCSPRSGDLSVYWYQQSLDQGLQFLIQYYNGEERAKGNILERFSAQQFPDLHSELNLSSLELGDSALYFCASSVLAGGFTDTQYFGPGTRLTVL.

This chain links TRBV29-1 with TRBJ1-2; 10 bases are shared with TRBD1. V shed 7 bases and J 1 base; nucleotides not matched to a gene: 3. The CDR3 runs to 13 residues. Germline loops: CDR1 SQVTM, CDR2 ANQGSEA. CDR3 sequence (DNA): TGCAGCGCCGGGACAGGGGTTAACTATGGCTACACCTTC. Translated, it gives CSAGTGVNYGYTF.

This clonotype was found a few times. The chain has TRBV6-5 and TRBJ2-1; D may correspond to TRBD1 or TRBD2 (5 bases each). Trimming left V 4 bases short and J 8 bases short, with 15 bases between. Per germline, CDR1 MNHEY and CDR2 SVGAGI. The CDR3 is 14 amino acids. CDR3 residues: CASSSTGPPDEQFF. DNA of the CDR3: TGTGCCAGCAGTTCCACGGGGCCCCCGGATGAGCAGTTCTTC.

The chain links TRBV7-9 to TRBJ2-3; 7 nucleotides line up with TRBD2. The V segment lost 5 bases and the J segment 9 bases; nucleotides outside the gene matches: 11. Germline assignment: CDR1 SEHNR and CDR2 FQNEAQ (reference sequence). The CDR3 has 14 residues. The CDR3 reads CASSPGLQVDTQYF. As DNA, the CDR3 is TGTGCCAGCAGCCCGGGACTACAAGTCGACACGCAGTATTTT.

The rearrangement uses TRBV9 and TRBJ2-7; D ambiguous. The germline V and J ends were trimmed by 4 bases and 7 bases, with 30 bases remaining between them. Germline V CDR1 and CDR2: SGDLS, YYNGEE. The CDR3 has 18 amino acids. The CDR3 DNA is TGTGCCAGCAGCCCCTCCCCCCCAATCCCTCTTTCCTACAATGAGCAGTACTTC. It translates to CASSPSPPIPLSYNEQYF. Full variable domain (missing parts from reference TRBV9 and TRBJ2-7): DSGVTQTPKHLITATGQRVTLRCSPRSGDLSVYWYQQSLDQGLQFLIQYYNGEERAKGNILERFSAQQFPDLHSELNLSSLELGDSALYFCASSPSPPIPLSYNEQYFGPGTRLTVT.

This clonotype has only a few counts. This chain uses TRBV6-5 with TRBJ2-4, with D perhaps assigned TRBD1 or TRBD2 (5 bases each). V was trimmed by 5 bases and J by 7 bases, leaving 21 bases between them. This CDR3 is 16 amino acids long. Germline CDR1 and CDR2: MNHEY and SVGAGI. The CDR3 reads CASSQAGGGRANIQYF. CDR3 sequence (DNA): TGTGCCAGCAGTCAGGCCGGAGGCGGCAGGGCCAACATTCAGTACTTC.

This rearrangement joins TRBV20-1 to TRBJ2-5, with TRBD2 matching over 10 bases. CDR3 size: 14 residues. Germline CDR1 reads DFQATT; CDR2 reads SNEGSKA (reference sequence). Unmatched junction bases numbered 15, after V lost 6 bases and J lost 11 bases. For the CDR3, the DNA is TGCAGTGCCACAGGACTAGCGGCTTACAATGAGCAGTACTTC. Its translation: CSATGLAAYNEQYF.

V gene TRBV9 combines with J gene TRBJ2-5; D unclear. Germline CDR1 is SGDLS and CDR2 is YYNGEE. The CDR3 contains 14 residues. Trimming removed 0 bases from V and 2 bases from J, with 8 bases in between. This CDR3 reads CASSVDGLQETQYF. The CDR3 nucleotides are TGTGCCAGCAGCGTAGATGGGCTTCAAGAGACCCAGTACTTC.

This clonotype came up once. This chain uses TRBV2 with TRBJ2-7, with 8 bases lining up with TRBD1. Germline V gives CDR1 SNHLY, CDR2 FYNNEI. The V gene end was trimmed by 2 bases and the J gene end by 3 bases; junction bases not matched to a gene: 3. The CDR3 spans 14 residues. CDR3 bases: TGTGCCAGCAGTGAACCAGGGGGCCTCTACGAGCAGTACTTC. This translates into CASSEPGGLYEQYF.

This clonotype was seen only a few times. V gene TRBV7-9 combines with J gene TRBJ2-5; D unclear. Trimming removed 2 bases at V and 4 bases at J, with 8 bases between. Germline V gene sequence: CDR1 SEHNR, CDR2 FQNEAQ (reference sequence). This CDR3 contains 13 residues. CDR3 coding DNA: TGTGCCAGCAGCTTATCTTGGGCAGAGACCCAGTACTTC. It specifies CASSLSWAETQYF. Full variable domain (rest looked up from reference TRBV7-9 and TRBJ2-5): DTGVSQNPRHKITKRGQNVTFRCDPISEHNRLYWYRQTLGQGPEFLTYFQNEAQLEKSRLLSDRFSAERPKGSFSTLEIQRTEQGDSAMYLCASSLSWAETQYFGPGTRLLVL.

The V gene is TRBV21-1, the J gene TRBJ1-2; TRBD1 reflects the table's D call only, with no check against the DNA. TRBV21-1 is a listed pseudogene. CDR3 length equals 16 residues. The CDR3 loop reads CASILYRQASNDGYTF. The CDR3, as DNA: TGTGCCAGCATCCTATATCGACAGGCCTCGAACGATGGCTACACCTTC.

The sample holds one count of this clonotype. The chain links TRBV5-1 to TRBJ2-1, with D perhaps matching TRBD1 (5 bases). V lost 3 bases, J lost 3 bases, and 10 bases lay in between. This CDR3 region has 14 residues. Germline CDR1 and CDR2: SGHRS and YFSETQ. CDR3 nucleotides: TGCGCCAGCAGCTCAGACAGTTTCTACAATGAGCAGTTCTTC. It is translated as CASSSDSFYNEQFF.

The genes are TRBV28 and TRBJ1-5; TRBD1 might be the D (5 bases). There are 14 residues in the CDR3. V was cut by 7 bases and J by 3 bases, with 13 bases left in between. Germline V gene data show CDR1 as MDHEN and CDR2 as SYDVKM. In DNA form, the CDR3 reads TGTGCCAGCACCAGGGATTATTACAATCAGCCCCAGCATTTT. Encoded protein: CASTRDYYNQPQHF.

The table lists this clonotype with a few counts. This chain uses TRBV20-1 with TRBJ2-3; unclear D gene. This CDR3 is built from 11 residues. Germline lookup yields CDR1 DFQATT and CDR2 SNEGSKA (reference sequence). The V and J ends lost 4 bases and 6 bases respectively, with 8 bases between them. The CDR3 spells CSAIRSDTQYF. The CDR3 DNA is TGCAGTGCTATACGGTCGGATACGCAGTATTTT.

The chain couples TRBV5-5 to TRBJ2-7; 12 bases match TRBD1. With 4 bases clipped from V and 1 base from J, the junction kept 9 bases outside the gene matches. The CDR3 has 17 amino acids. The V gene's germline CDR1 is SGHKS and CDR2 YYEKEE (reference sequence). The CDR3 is CASSGDRGHLLSYEQYF. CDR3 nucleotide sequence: TGTGCCAGCAGCGGGGACAGGGGGCACCTATTATCCTACGAGCAGTACTTC.

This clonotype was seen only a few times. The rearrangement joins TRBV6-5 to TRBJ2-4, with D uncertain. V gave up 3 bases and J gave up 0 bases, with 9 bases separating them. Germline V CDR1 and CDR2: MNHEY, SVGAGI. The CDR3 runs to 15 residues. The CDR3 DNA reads TGTGCCAGCAGTTATTTGCCGTTAGCCAAAAACATTCAGTACTTC. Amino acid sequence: CASSYLPLAKNIQYF.

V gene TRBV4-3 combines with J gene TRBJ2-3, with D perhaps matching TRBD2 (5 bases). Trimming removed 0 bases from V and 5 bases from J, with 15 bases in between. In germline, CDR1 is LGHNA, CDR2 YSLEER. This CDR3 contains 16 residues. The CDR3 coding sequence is TGCGCCAGCAGCCAAGATGGGGTCCCCGCGGGAGATACGCAGTATTTT. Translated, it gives CASSQDGVPAGDTQYF.

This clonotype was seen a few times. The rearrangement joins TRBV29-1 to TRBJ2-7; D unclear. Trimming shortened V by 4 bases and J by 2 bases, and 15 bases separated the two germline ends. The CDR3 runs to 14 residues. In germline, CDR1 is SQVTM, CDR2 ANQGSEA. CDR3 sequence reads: CSVGPIAGPYEQYF. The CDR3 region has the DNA TGCAGCGTTGGCCCCATCGCAGGACCCTACGAGCAGTACTTC.

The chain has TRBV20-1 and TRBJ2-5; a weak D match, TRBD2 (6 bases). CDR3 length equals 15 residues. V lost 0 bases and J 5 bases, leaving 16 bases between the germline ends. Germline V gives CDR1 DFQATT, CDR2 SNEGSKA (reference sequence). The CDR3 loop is CSAREPAGGVETQYF. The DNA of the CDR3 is TGCAGTGCTAGAGAGCCCGCAGGCGGGGTCGAGACCCAGTACTTC.

CDR3 in DNA: TGTGCCAGCAGTCCAATGGACAGGGGGCAGGAAAAACTGTTTTTT. Its translation: CASSPMDRGQEKLFF. The chain has TRBV12-3 or TRBV12-4 and TRBJ1-4, with 11 bases aligning to TRBD1. V was pared by 5 bases and J by 8 bases, with 7 bases of the junction left unmatched. This CDR3 is built from 15 residues.

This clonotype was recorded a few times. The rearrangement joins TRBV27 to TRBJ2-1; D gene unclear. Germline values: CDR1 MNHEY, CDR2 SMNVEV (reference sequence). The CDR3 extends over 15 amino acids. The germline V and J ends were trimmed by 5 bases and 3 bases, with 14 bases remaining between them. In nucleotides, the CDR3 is TGTGCCAGCAGTCCCCTAACGGGTAACTACAATGAGCAGTTCTTC. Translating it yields CASSPLTGNYNEQFF.

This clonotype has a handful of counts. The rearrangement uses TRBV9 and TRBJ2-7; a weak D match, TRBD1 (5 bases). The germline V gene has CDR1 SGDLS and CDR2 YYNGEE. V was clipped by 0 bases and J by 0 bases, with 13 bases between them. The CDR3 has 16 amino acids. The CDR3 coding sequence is TGTGCCAGCAGCGTAGGGTCAGGGTTCCCCTCCTACGAGCAGTACTTC. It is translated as CASSVGSGFPSYEQYF.

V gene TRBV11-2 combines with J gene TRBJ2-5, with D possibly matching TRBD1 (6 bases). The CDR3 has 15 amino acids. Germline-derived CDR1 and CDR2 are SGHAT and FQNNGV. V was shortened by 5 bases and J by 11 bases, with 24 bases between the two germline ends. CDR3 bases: TGTGCCAGCAGCCCCAGGGGCCAGGGGATGATTGTGCAGTACTTC. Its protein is CASSPRGQGMIVQYF.